The clone carrying this T cell receptor (beta chain) has just a few counts. The antigen is undetermined. These data are taken from a study of T cells in Graves' hyperthyroidism and ophthalmopathy. RNA transcripts yielded amplified TCR beta CDR3 regions. First-round RT-PCR of the TCR CDR3 relied on the HTBI primer set. TCRdb re-derived calls from the multiplex PCR reads in MiXCR, one entry per CDR3 protein. The sample carries 730,000 or so distinct CDR3 sequences, 18% recorded once. This CDR3 region has 18 residues. Deletions cut 1 base from V and 0 bases from J, with 15 bases between. Germline V CDR1 and CDR2: SEHNR, FQNEAQ (reference sequence). Every diagnosis used clinical symptoms, serum thyroxine and TRAb, thyroid ultrasound and orbital computed tomography. Blood from later-ophthalmopathy patients was taken at first hyperthyroidism diagnosis. Notes on the study in general: Peripheral blood also featured most of the thyroid clonotypes expanded above 0.001.

The sequencing input was blood. This TCR was sampled from a woman between 45 and 60 years old with Graves' hyperthyroidism that later progressed to Graves' ophthalmopathy. This rearrangement joins TRBV7-9 to TRBJ1-4, with a tentative D call TRBD1 (6 bases). The CDR3 is CASSLDVGTPATNEKLFF. In nucleotides, the CDR3 is TGTGCCAGCAGCTTAGATGTGGGGACACCTGCAACTAATGAAAAACTGTTTTTT.